The following is a T cell receptor beta chain sequence with its context. The data derive from a study of blood T cell repertoires in COVID-19. Study context: Researchers got acute and convalescent COVID-19 samples from the United States, Italy and Spain. Nucleic acid was either cDNA or gDNA, and it came from T cells, B-cell-depleted T cells, or PBMCs.

The V end was cut by 5 bases, the J end by 2 bases, with 13 bases between. Germline assignment: CDR1 SGHTA and CDR2 FQGNSA. The CDR3 spans 15 residues. Those enrolled in Seattle joined during active infection and were followed longitudinally afterward. In the original processing: From reference gene primer amplification, estimates of nucleated cell counts were derived. Data came from immunoSEQ multiplex PCR; TCRdb stores just in-frame clones and leaves some out. D and trimming come from the DNA, and the V and J calls and clone size come from that table. Of 200,000 to 250,000 clones in the sample, almost 85% were seen once.

The receptor comes from a woman between 70 and 85 years old with COVID-19, enrolled during active disease. Sequenced input: peripheral blood. The J gene is TRBJ1-5, the V gene TRBV7-2; D unresolved. This CDR3 is CASSPEVSRNQPQHF. The DNA for the CDR3 is TGTGCCAGCAGCCCCGAAGTGAGTCGCAATCAGCCCCAGCATTTT. The complete variable domain, with remaining parts taken from reference TRBV7-2 and TRBJ1-5, reads GAGVSQSPSNKVTEKGKDVELRCDPISGHTALYWYRQSLGQGLEFLIYFQGNSAPDKSGLPSDRFSAERTGGSVSTLTIQRTQQEDSAVYLCASSPEVSRNQPQHFGDGTRLSIL.